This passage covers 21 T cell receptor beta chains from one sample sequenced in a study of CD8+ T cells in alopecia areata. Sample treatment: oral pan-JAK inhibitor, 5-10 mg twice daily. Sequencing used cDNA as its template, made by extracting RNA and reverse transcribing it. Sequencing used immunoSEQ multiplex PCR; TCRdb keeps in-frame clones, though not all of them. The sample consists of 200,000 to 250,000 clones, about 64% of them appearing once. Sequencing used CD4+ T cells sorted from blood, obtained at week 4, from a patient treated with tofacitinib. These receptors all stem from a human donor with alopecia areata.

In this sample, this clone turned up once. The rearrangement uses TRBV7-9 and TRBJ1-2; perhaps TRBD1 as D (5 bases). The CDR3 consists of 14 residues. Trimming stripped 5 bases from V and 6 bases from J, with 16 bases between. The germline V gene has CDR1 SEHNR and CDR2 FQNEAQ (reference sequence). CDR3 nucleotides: TGTGCCAGCAGCCTTCAGGGCGCCGCCGATGGCTACACCTTC. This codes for CASSLQGAADGYTF.

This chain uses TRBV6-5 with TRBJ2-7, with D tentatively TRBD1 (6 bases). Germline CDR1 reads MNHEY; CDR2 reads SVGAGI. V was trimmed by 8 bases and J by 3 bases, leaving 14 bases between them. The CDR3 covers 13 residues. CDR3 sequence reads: CASSTVQGYEQYF. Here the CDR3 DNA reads TGTGCCAGCTCAACCGTACAGGGCTACGAGCAGTACTTC.

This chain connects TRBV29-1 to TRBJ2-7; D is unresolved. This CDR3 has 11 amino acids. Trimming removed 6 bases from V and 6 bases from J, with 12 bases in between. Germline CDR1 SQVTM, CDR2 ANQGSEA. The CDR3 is CSVADQSEQYF. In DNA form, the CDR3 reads TGCAGCGTGGCTGATCAGTCCGAGCAGTACTTC.

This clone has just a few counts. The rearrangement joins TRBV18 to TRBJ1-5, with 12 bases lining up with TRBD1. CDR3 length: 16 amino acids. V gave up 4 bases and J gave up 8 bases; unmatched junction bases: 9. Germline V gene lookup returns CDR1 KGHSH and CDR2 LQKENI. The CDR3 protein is CASSLAGTGGSKPQHF. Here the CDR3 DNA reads TGTGCCAGCTCACTAGCCGGGACAGGGGGCAGCAAGCCCCAGCATTTT.

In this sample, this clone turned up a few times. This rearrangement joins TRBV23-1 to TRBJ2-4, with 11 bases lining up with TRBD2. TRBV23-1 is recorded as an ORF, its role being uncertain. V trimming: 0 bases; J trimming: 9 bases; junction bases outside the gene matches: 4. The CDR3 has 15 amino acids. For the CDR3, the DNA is TGCGCCAGCAGTCAATCGAGGCTAGCGGGGGGCATTCAGTACTTC. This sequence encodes CASSQSRLAGGIQYF.

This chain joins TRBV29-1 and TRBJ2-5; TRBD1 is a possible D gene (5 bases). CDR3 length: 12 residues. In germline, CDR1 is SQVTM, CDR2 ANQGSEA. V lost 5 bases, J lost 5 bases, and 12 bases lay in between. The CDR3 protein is CSVRLGLETQYF. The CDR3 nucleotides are TGCAGCGTTCGCCTGGGGCTTGAGACCCAGTACTTC.

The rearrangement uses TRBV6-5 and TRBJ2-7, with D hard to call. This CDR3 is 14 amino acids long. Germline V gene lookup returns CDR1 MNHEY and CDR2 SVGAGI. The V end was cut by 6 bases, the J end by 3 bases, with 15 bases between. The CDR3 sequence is CASSPAWKNYEQYF. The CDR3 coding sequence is TGTGCCAGCAGCCCTGCTTGGAAAAACTACGAGCAGTACTTC.

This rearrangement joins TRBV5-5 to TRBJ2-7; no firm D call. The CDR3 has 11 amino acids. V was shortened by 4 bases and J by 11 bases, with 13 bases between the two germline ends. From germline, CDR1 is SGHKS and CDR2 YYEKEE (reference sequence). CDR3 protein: CASSPDIPEYF. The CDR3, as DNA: TGTGCCAGCAGCCCCGACATTCCCGAGTACTTC.

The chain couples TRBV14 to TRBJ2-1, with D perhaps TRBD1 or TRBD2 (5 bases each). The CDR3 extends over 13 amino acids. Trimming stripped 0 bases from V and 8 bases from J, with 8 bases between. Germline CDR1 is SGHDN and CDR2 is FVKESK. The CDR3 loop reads CASSQDLGDEQFF. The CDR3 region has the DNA TGTGCCAGCAGCCAAGATCTGGGGGATGAGCAGTTCTTC.

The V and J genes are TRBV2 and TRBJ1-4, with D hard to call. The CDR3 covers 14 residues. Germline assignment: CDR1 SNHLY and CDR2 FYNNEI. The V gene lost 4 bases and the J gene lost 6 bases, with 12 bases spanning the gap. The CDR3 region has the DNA TGTGCCAGCAGTGTTGGCGTGAACGATGAAAAACTGTTTTTT. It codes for CASSVGVNDEKLFF.

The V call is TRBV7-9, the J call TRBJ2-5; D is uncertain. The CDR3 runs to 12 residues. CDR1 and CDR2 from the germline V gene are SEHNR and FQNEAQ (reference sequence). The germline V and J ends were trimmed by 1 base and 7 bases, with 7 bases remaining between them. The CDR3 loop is CASSLDRGTQYF. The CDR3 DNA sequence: TGTGCCAGCAGCTTAGACAGAGGGACCCAGTACTTC.

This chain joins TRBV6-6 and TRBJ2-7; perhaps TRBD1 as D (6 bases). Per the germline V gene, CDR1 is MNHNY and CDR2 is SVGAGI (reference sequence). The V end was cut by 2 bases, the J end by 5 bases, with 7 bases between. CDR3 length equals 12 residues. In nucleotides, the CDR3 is TGTGCCAGCAGTTACACAGGGAACGAGCAGTACTTC. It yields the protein CASSYTGNEQYF.

The CDR3 nucleotides read TGCGCCAGCAGCCCGCCCGGGACTAGCGGCTACAATGAGCAGTTCTTC. Amino acid sequence: CASSPPGTSGYNEQFF. The rearrangement joins TRBV4-1 to TRBJ2-1, with 11 positions matching TRBD2. V lost 4 bases to trimming and J lost 3 bases; unmatched junction nucleotides: 5. CDR1 MGHRA and CDR2 YSYEKL come from the germline V gene. The CDR3 has 16 residues.

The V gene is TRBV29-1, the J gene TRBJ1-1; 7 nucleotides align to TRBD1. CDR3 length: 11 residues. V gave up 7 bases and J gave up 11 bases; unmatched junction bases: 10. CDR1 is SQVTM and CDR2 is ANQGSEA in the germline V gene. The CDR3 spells CSEQSGTEAFF. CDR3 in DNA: TGCAGCGAACAATCCGGGACAGAGGCTTTCTTT.

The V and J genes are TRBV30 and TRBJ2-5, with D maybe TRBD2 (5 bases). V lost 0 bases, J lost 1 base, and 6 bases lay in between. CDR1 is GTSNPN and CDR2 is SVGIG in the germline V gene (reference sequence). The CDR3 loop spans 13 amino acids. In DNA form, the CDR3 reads TGTGCCTGGAGTGTAGGACTCCAAGAGACCCAGTACTTC. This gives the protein CAWSVGLQETQYF. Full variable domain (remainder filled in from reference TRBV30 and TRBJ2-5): SQTIHQWPATLVQPVGSPLSLECTVEGTSNPNLYWYRQAAGRGLQLLFYSVGIGQISSEVPQNLSASRPQDRQFILSSKKLLLSDSGFYLCAWSVGLQETQYFGPGTRLLVL.

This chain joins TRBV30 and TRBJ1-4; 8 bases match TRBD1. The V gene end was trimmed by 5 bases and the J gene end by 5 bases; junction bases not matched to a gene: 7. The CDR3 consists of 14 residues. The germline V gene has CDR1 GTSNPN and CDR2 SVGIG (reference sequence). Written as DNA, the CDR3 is TGTGCCTGGCGCAGGACAGGGCCAAATGAAAAACTGTTTTTT. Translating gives CAWRRTGPNEKLFF.

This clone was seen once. CDR3 sequence: CSVTGHPNTEAFF. In DNA, the CDR3 is TGCAGCGTAACAGGGCATCCGAACACTGAAGCTTTCTTT. The rearrangement links TRBV29-1 to TRBJ1-1; D might be TRBD1 (6 bases). The length of the CDR3 is 13 residues. CDR1 SQVTM and CDR2 ANQGSEA come from the germline V gene. V was cut by 6 bases and J by 1 base, with 12 bases left in between.

The CDR3 reads CASSLEGGVYEQYF. CDR3 in DNA: TGTGCCAGCAGCCTGGAGGGGGGGGTTTACGAGCAGTACTTC. The rearrangement joins TRBV6-6 to TRBJ2-7, with a possible D match to TRBD2 (7 bases). This CDR3 comprises 14 residues. Germline CDR1 is MNHNY and CDR2 is SVGAGI (reference sequence). Trimming left V 6 bases short and J 4 bases short, with 16 bases between.

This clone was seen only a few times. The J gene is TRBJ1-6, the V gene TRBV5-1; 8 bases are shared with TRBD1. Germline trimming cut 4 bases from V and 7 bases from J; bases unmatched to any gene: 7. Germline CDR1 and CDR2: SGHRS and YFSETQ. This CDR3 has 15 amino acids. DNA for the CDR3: TGCGCCAGCAGCCCCCAGACAGGGGTGAATTCACCCCTCCACTTT. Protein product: CASSPQTGVNSPLHF.

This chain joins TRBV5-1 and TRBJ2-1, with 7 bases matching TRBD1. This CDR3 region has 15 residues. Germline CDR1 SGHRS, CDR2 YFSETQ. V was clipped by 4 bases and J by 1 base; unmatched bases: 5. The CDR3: CASSPGQISYNEQFF. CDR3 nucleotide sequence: TGCGCCAGCAGCCCGGGACAGATTTCCTACAATGAGCAGTTCTTC.

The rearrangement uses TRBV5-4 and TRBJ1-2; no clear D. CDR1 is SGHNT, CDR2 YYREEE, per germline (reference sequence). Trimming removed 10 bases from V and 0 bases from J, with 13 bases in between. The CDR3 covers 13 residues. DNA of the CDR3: TGTGCCGGCTCTCAGGACTCTAACTATGGCTACACCTTC. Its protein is CAGSQDSNYGYTF.